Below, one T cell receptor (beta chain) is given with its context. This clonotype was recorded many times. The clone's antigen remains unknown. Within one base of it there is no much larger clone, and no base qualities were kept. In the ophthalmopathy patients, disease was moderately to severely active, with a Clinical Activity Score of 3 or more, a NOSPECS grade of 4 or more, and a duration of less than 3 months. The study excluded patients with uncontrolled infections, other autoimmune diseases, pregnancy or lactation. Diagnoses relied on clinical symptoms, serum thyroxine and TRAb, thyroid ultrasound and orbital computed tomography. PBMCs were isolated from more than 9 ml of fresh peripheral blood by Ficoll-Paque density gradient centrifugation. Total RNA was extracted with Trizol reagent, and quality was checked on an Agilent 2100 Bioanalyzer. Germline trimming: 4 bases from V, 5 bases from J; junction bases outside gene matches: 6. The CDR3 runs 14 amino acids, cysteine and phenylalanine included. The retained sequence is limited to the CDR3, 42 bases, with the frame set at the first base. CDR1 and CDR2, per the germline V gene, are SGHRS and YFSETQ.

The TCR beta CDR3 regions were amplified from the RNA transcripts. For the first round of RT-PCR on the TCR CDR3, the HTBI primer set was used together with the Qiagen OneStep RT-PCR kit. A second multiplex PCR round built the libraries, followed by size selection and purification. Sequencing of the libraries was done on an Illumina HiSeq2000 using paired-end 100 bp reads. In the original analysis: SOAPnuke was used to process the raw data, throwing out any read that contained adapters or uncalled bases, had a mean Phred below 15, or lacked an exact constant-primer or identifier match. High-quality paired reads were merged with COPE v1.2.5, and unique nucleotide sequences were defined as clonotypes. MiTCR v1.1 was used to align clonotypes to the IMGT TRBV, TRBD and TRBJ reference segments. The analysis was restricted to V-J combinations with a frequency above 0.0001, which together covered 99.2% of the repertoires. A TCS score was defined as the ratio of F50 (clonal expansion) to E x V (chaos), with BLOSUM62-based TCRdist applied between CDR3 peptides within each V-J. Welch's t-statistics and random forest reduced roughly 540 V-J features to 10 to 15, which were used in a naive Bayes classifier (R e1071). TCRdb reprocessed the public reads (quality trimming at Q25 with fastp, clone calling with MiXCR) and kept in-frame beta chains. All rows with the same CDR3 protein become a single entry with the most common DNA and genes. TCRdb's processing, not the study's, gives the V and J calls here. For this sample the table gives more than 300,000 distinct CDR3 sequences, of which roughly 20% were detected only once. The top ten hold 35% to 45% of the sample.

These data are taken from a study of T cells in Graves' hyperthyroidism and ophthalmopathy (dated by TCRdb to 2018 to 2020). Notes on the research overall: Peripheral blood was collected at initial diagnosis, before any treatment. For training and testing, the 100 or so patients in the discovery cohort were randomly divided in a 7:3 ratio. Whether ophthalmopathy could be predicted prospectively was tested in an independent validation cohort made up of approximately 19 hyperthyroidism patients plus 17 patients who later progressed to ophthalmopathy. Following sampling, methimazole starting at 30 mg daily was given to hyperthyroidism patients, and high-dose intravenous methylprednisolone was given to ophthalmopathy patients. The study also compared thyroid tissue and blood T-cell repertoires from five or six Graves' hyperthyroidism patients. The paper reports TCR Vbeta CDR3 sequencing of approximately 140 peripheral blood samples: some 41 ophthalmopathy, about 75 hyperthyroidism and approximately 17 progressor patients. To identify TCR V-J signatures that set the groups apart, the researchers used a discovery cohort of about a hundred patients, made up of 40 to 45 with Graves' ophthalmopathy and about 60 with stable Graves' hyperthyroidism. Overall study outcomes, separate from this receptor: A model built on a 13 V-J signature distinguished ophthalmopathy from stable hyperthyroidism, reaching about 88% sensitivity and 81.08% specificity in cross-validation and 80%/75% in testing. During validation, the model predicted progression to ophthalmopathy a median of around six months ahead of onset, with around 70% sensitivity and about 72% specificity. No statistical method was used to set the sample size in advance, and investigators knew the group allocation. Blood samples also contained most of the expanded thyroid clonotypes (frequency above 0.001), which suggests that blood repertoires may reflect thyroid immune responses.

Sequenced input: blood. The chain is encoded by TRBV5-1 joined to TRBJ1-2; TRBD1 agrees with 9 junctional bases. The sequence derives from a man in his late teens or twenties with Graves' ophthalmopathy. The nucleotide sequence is TGCGCCAGCAGCACCAAGGACAGGGGATATGGCTACACCTTC. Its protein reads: CASSTKDRGYGYTF.